The clone carrying this T cell receptor beta chain was seen only once. Its matching antigen is unknown. RNA was extracted and reverse transcribed into cDNA as the sequencing template. Data came from immunoSEQ multiplex PCR; TCRdb stores just in-frame clones and leaves some out. The sample lists approximately 99,000 clones; almost 60% were seen once. This sample was included in a study of CD8+ T cells in alopecia areata. Broader study findings: Higher clonality and more expanded CD8+ clones appeared in lesional than normal scalp. Scalp sample data also include resident alphabeta T cells from normal skin.

The TCR originated in a human donor in good health. The sample consisted of CD8+ T cells sorted from blood.

The CDR3 reads CASSLDGTHSEAFF. The DNA for the CDR3 is TGTGCCAGCAGCTTGGACGGAACCCACTCTGAAGCTTTCTTT. The gene calls are TRBV5-4 and TRBJ1-1; D call uncertain. The V gene's germline CDR1 is SGHNT and CDR2 YYREEE (reference sequence). Trimming took 0 bases from V and 6 from J, leaving 12 bases between them. The CDR3 extends over 14 amino acids.